This TCR beta chain came from a study of blood T cell repertoires in COVID-19. This CDR3 has 16 residues. Germline V lookup: CDR1 SEHNR, CDR2 FQNEAQ (reference sequence). The V end lost 3 bases, the J end lost 6 bases, and 21 bases lay between the germline ends. The data were produced by immunoSEQ multiplex PCR, yet TCRdb's version contains in-frame clones alone and is incomplete. The table shows 350,000 to 500,000 clones, with approximately 90% occurring only once. The TCR was taken from a man younger than 35 with COVID-19, enrolled during active disease. The gene calls are TRBV7-9 and TRBJ2-7, with D possibly being TRBD2 (6 bases). The specimen was peripheral blood. In DNA, the CDR3 is TGTGCCAGCAGCTTTGTCCTCTCGGGATTGGGGGGCGAGCAGTACTTC. Translation gives CASSFVLSGLGGEQYF.